Reported below is one T cell receptor (beta chain). Its antigen is not identified. The data were produced by immunoSEQ multiplex PCR, yet TCRdb's version contains in-frame clones alone and is incomplete. The table records 55,000 to 60,000 clones, under 95% of them present only once. Germline V gene lookup returns CDR1 SGHRS and CDR2 YFSETQ. V lost 2 bases, J lost 4 bases, and 6 bases stayed unmatched. This CDR3 has 15 amino acids. The data were taken from a study of PD-1 blockade in classical Hodgkin lymphoma. Whole-study results and caveats: Complete responders matched newly diagnosed patients in baseline diversity. Individuals who commenced nivolumab within less than 1 year of ASCT were excluded. Baseline TCR diversity was reportedly lower in newly diagnosed patients than in healthy donors. It was reported as lower still in relapsed/refractory patients. By C4D1 there was a significant rise in CD4+ TCR diversity but not in CD8+ TCR diversity.

Patients all relapsed after autologous stem cell transplantation, and there was variation in brentuximab vedotin exposure. The source is a human donor with classical Hodgkin lymphoma. The source was peripheral blood mononuclear cells (PBMCs), collected before the second cycle of nivolumab. The chain carries TRBV5-1 and TRBJ2-7, with 10 bases aligning to TRBD2. The CDR3 reads CASSFTSGREYEQYF. CDR3 in DNA: TGCGCCAGCAGCTTTACGAGCGGGAGGGAATACGAGCAGTACTTC.